The subject of this entry is one T cell receptor (beta chain). There are many counts of this clonotype. Its antigen is currently not known. No clone much larger than this one lies a single base away; base qualities are absent. This entry belongs to a study of human T cells and chemical hapten exposure (dated by TCRdb to 2020 to 2023). Context from the whole study: For sensitization, 2% DPC in acetone was applied to a roughly 2 cm by roughly 2 cm area of upper inner arm skin. Libraries were combined into a pool for sequencing, and differences in TCR yield between samples came mainly from small differences in library volumes within the pool. This study followed changes in the peripheral blood TCR repertoire in vivo during primary and secondary sensitization of alopecia patients to the hapten diphenylcyclopropenone (DPC). Alopecia areata with under or over 50% scalp involvement, alopecia totalis and alopecia universalis were represented in the patient cohort, which was mostly female. Blood for TCR sequencing was provided by twenty-nine alopecia patients at one to four time points (pre-sensitization, 2, 6 and 24 weeks). Patch testing on the upper back used Finn chambers containing 0.01% DPC, with scoring done after 6 days according to International Contact Dermatitis Research Group standards. Weekly therapeutic DPC doses were additionally applied to the scalp of patients throughout the approximately 25-week study period. Patient blood was sampled pre-sensitization (week 0) and at 2, 6 and about 24 weeks after DPC sensitization. Paper-wide results and their limitations: Compared with pre-sensitization or healthy control sets, expanded TCRs formed significantly more large CDR3 similarity clusters, which is consistent with antigen-driven responses. A positive correlation was found between the number of PT1 expanded TCRs and patch test score, with significance reached at thresholds 8, 16 and 32 but not 4. DPC sensitization did not change how many TCRs were above 1 in 1000 frequency, and no evidence was found of alterations in global repertoire structure. After repeated subsampling, changes were observed in the strength of the expansion versus patch-test correlation and in the threshold at which the correlation became significant. All patients had alopecia, a presumed autoimmune disease, so their immune response might differ from that of healthy individuals.

The intended sense of this specimen's time point label: pre-sensitization, week 0. The treatment or condition label for this specimen denotes: therapeutic diphenylcyclopropenone sensitization with weekly scalp DPC. At every patch-test visit, the blood draw took place before the patch test was put on. Eligible patients were aged 18 to 70, diagnosed with alopecia, deemed suitable for DPC therapy, and excluded if pregnant. Unfractionated whole blood was collected in Tempus Blood RNA tubes, and total RNA was extracted from that blood. Receptors were amplified or captured by RACE. The listed sequencing device is NextSeq 500. During library preparation, unique molecular identifiers were attached to individual cDNA molecules so that TCRs could be counted quantitatively and reproducibly. From each blood RNA sample, both TCR alpha and TCR beta chains were sequenced. Regarding the original processing steps: Samples had a median of approximately 93,000 TCRs, with a range from about 23,224 to 750,000. The Decombinator software suite was used to annotate the V, J and CDR3 of the TCR reads. Every sample was subsampled to the same number of TCRs (28,000) for the PS versus PT1 abundance plots. TCRs were defined as expanded if absent before sensitization and observed at least eight times at the 2-week time point. Using fastp trimming at Q25 and MiXCR clonotype assembly, TCRdb reanalyzed the public sequencing data and kept in-frame beta chains. CDR3 protein duplicates are merged, each entry listing the most common genes and DNA. TCRdb's processing, not the authors' own work, is the source of the V and J calls. In all, the sample holds roughly 38,000 distinct CDR3 sequences, and roughly 12% of those were seen once. About 5.7% of the sample lies in the top ten.

Here the sequenced sample was whole blood, taken in connection with sensitization to the hapten diphenylcyclopropenone (DPC). The clonotype comes from a woman between 25 and 40 years old with alopecia areata. Some clones in this sample may be carry-over from other donors' samples.

The bases are TGTGCCAGCAGCCCAACAGGGATTGGCGAAAAACTGTTTTTT. This sequence encodes CASSPTGIGEKLFF. The V and J segments used are TRBV27 and TRBJ1-4; the D region possibly corresponds to TRBD1 (6 bases align). CDR1 is given as MNHEY and CDR2 as SMNVEV, both from the germline V gene (reference sequence). The V end loses 6 bases and the J end loses 8 bases, and a stretch of 16 bases separates them. Spanning cysteine to phenylalanine, the CDR3 consists of 14 amino acids. The only DNA kept is the CDR3, 42 bases in frame from the first base.